This paragraph reports one TCR beta chain. This record comes from a study of blood T cell repertoires in COVID-19. The overall study: Acute-phase and convalescent COVID-19 samples originated in the United States, Italy and Spain.

With V trimmed by 1 base and J by 6 bases, 7 bases remained unmatched. The CDR3 sequence is 15 residues long. The germline V gene encodes CDR1 LGHDT and CDR2 YNNKEL (reference sequence). Sequenced by immunoSEQ multiplex PCR; TCRdb stores in-frame clones only, minus some. This table has around 270,000 clones, more than 85% appearing once. This chain links TRBV3-1 (or the pseudogene TRBV3-2) with TRBJ1-1; TRBD1 matches at 8 bases. The sequenced sample was peripheral blood. This receptor was identified in a man between 40 and 49 years old with acute or convalescent COVID-19. DNA for the CDR3: TGTGCCAGCAGCCAAGCCTGGACAGGGAGCGCTGAAGCTTTCTTT. Its translation: CASSQAWTGSAEAFF.